A single sample gave rise to the 13 T cell receptor beta chains below, sequenced in a study of CD8 T cells in Susac syndrome. With random hexamers, roughly 0.45 to 1 ug RNA was reverse transcribed. Via MiXCR, TCRdb re-called the immunoSEQ multiplex PCR reads, giving one row per CDR3 protein. The sample has 55,000 to 80,000 distinct CDR3 sequences, 93% seen once. Sequenced: CD4+ T cells from PBMCs. Receptors were obtained from a human donor with Susac syndrome.

V usage is TRBV5-1 and J usage is TRBJ2-7, with D hard to call. Germline loops: CDR1 SGHRS, CDR2 YFSETQ. Trimming removed 6 bases from V and 1 base from J, with 26 bases in between. CDR3 length equals 18 residues. CDR3 residues: CASKERVGRPVLSYEQYF. CDR3 DNA: TGCGCCAGCAAGGAGAGAGTGGGCAGACCAGTTTTATCCTACGAGCAGTACTTC.

V and J are TRBV20-1 and TRBJ2-3, with D possibly TRBD1 on 6 matching bases. Germline-derived CDR1 and CDR2 are DFQATT and SNEGSKA (reference sequence). V lost 1 base, J lost 0 bases, and 17 bases lay in between. The CDR3 spans 17 residues. The CDR3, as DNA: TGCAGTGCTAGAGTTGGAGGACAGCGACTTAGCACAGATACGCAGTATTTT. The encoded protein is CSARVGGQRLSTDTQYF.

The V gene is TRBV20-1, the J gene TRBJ1-2; D perhaps matches TRBD1 (6 bases). Germline loops: CDR1 DFQATT, CDR2 SNEGSKA (reference sequence). The CDR3 has 16 amino acids. Trimming shortened V by 1 base and J by 8 bases, and 23 bases separated the two germline ends. The CDR3 nucleotides read TGCAGTGCTAGAGCCTCTACCGGGACACGCTCACTCGGCTACACCTTC. Its protein is CSARASTGTRSLGYTF.

The chain has TRBV6-4 and TRBJ1-2; 7 bases align to TRBD1. CDR1 and CDR2 from the germline V gene are MRHNA and SNTAGT. CDR3 length equals 13 residues. With 2 bases clipped from V and 7 bases from J, the junction kept 4 bases outside the gene matches. The CDR3 here is CASSDQGVGGYTF. CDR3 nucleotides: TGTGCCAGCAGTGACCAGGGGGTGGGTGGCTACACCTTC.

This clonotype was detected only a few times. The genes are TRBV19 and TRBJ2-7; 8 positions match TRBD1. Trimming cost V 9 bases and J 2 bases; bases outside gene matches: 12. The CDR3 is 15 amino acids. Germline V gives CDR1 LNHDA, CDR2 SQIVND (reference sequence). The CDR3: CASRPPGTGTYEQYF. The CDR3 DNA reads TGTGCCAGCCGCCCACCAGGGACAGGTACCTACGAGCAGTACTTC.

The chain joins TRBV7-3 to TRBJ1-6; 8 nucleotides align to TRBD1. Trimming cost V 4 bases and J 10 bases; bases outside gene matches: 9. Germline CDR1 reads SGHTA; CDR2 reads FQGTGA. The CDR3 loop spans 15 amino acids. The chain's CDR3 is CASSSRQGPGSPLHF. CDR3 coding DNA: TGTGCCAGCAGCTCCCGACAGGGGCCAGGGTCACCCCTCCACTTT.

The chain is built from TRBV27 and TRBJ2-5; D is uncertain. Per germline, CDR1 MNHEY and CDR2 SMNVEV (reference sequence). Trimming took 0 bases from V and 1 from J, leaving 3 bases between them. The CDR3 has 13 amino acids. CDR3 nucleotides: TGTGCCAGCAGTTTATCGAGCCAAGAGACCCAGTACTTC. Its protein is CASSLSSQETQYF.

The chain's CDR3 is CAWSETGWNQPQHF. CDR3 coding DNA: TGTGCCTGGAGTGAGACAGGGTGGAATCAGCCCCAGCATTTT. The V gene is TRBV30, the J gene TRBJ1-5, with TRBD1 matching 7 bases. V dropped 1 base and J dropped 4; count of bases not matched to a gene: 4. From germline, CDR1 is GTSNPN and CDR2 SVGIG (reference sequence). This CDR3 contains 14 residues.

The chain is built from TRBV28 and TRBJ1-5; D gene ambiguous. The CDR3 length is 15 residues. Germline V gene data show CDR1 as MDHEN and CDR2 as SYDVKM. Trimming cost V 6 bases and J 0 bases, with 12 bases left between them. The CDR3 DNA reads as TGTGCCAGCAGCAGGTCGGGCCTTAGCAATCAGCCCCAGCATTTT. Amino acids: CASSRSGLSNQPQHF.

The V call is TRBV28, the J call TRBJ1-5, with 7 bases matching TRBD1. In germline, CDR1 is MDHEN, CDR2 SYDVKM. The CDR3 covers 15 residues. The CDR3 DNA is TGTGCGACCAAGGAGGGACACAGGGGTAATCAGCCCCAGCATTTT. It specifies CATKEGHRGNQPQHF.

This chain joins TRBV2 and TRBJ1-2, with D perhaps matching TRBD1 (6 bases). The V and J ends lost 6 bases and 8 bases respectively, with 16 bases between them. Looked up from germline, CDR1 is SNHLY and CDR2 is FYNNEI. The CDR3 has 13 residues. The DNA of the CDR3 is TGTGCCAGCAGACAACGATTACAGGGCGGCTACACCTTC. This translates into CASRQRLQGGYTF.

The gene calls are TRBV18 and TRBJ2-1; the match to TRBD1 covers 7 bases. The CDR3 is 15 residues long. Losses at the gene ends were 3 bases for V and 9 bases for J; bases not matched to a gene: 11. Per the germline V gene, CDR1 is KGHSH and CDR2 is LQKENI. CDR3 nucleotide sequence: TGTGCCAGCTCACCCGCACAGGGGCCGGGTGGTGAGCAGTTCTTC. It specifies CASSPAQGPGGEQFF.

V usage is TRBV29-1 and J usage is TRBJ2-5, with 12 nucleotides matching TRBD2. This CDR3 is built from 16 residues. After removal of 6 bases from V and 2 bases from J, the junction contained 10 bases not matched to a gene. Germline loops: CDR1 SQVTM, CDR2 ANQGSEA. The CDR3 DNA reads as TGCAGCGTCGACGGACTAGCGGGGAGATTACAAGAGACCCAGTACTTC. This sequence encodes CSVDGLAGRLQETQYF. The full variable domain, with the rest looked up from reference TRBV29-1 and TRBJ2-5, is SAVISQKPSRDICQRGTSLTIQCQVDSQVTMMFWYRQQPGQSLTLIATANQGSEATYESGFVIDKFPISRPNLTFSTLTVSNMSPEDSSIYLCSVDGLAGRLQETQYFGPGTRLLVL.